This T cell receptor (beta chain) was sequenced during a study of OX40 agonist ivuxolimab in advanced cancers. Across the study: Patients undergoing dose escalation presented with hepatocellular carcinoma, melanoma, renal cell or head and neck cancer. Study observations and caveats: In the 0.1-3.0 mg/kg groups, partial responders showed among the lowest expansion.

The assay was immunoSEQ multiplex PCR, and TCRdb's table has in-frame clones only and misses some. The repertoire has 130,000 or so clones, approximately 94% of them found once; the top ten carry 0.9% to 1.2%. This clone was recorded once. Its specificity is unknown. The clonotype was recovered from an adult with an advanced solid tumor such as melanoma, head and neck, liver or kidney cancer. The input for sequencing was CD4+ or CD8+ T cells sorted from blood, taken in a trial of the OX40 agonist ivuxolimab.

CDR3 residues: CASSLLAFEQFF. CDR3 sequence (DNA): TGTGCCAGCAGTTTGTTAGCCTTTGAGCAGTTCTTC. The chain carries TRBV28 and TRBJ2-1; no clear D gene. Trimming removed 3 bases from V and 9 bases from J, with 9 bases in between. Germline V gives CDR1 MDHEN, CDR2 SYDVKM. The CDR3 spans 12 residues.